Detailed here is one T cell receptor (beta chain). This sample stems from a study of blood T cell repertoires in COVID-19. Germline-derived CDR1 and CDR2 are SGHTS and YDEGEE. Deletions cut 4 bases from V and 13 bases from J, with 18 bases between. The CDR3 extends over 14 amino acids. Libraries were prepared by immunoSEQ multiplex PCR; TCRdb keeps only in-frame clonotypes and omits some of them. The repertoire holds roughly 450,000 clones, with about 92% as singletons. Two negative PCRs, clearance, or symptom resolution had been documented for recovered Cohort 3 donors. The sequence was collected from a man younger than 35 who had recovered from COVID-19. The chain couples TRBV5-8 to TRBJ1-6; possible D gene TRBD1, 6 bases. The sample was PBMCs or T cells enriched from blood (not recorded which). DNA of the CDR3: TGTGCCAGCAGCCGGGACAAAGGAATCGCGCCCCTCCACTTT. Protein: CASSRDKGIAPLHF.